These 5 T cell receptor beta chains were all obtained from the same sample, sequenced in a study of blood T cell repertoires in COVID-19. Using immunoSEQ multiplex PCR, the repertoire was profiled, and TCRdb retains in-frame clones only, with some absent. The sample lists fewer than 350,000 clones; 70% to 90% were seen once. Sequenced input: peripheral blood. All receptors come from a woman aged 30 to 39 who had recovered from COVID-19.

This chain uses TRBV5-5 with TRBJ1-6; possibly TRBD1 for D (5 bases). V was trimmed by 2 bases and J by 10 bases, leaving 10 bases between them. The length of the CDR3 is 13 residues. Germline V gene sequence: CDR1 SGHKS, CDR2 YYEKEE (reference sequence). This chain's CDR3 is CASSFPGLSPLHF. CDR3 coding DNA: TGTGCCAGCAGCTTCCCGGGACTATCACCCCTCCACTTT.

This clone was recorded only once. The CDR3 loop reads CASGGDYGYTF. In DNA form, the CDR3 reads TGTGCCAGTGGAGGGGACTATGGCTACACCTTC. The chain is built from TRBV28 and TRBJ1-2; possibly TRBD1 for D (5 bases). CDR3 length: 11 amino acids. Trimming removed 9 bases from V and 3 bases from J, with 8 bases in between. Germline V gives CDR1 MDHEN, CDR2 SYDVKM.

The rearrangement uses TRBV2 and TRBJ1-2; 11 bases fit TRBD1. The V gene end was trimmed by 6 bases and the J gene end by 6 bases; junction bases not matched to a gene: 9. Germline V CDR1 and CDR2: SNHLY, FYNNEI. This CDR3 is 15 amino acids long. For the CDR3, the DNA is TGTGCCAGCAGCAACGGACAGGGGGCATTGCATGGCTACACCTTC. Residues: CASSNGQGALHGYTF.

This rearrangement joins TRBV5-6 to TRBJ1-4; 9 bases line up with TRBD1. The CDR3 covers 14 residues. Germline loops: CDR1 SGHDT, CDR2 YYEEEE. V lost 4 bases, J lost 7 bases, and 5 bases stayed unmatched. In DNA, the CDR3 is TGTGCCAGCAGCCCACAGGGGGCCTTTGAAAAACTGTTTTTT. Protein: CASSPQGAFEKLFF.

This clone was seen a handful of times. The gene calls are TRBV10-3 and TRBJ1-2; a possible D gene is TRBD1 (5 bases). The CDR3 runs to 16 residues. V was pared by 0 bases and J by 3 bases, with 14 bases between. Per germline, CDR1 ENHRY and CDR2 SYGVKD. CDR3 amino acids: CAISESRRGEDYGYTF. In DNA form, the CDR3 reads TGTGCCATCAGTGAGTCACGGAGAGGGGAGGACTATGGCTACACCTTC.